Listed below are T cell receptor beta chains from one sample, sequenced in a study of neurological immune-mediated disorders. MiXCR was run by TCRdb on the 5' RACE reads, yielding one entry per CDR3 protein. The repertoire holds almost 85,000 distinct CDR3 sequences, with 2% to 3% as singletons. The sample was PBMCs. These receptors were collected from a woman aged 25 to 39 with multiple sclerosis. CDR3s include the opening cysteine and the closing phenylalanine or tryptophan. Each record gives: V gene, clone size, J gene, D gene, CDR3 length, CDR3 protein, CDR3 DNA. D genes are given only for firm matches. Clone sizes are shown as once, few, many, or a class for an expanded clone.

v_call: TRBV4-1; clone_size: many; j_call: TRBJ2-3; d_call: -; cdr3_length: 14; cdr3_aa: CASSHVNSPDTQYF; cdr3_nt: TGCGCCAGCAGCCATGTCAACTCCCCAGATACGCAGTATTTT
v_call: TRBV28; clone_size: many; j_call: TRBJ1-1; d_call: -; cdr3_length: 17; cdr3_aa: CASSLYVKRVLNTEAFF; cdr3_nt: TGTGCCAGCAGTTTGTACGTTAAGCGCGTGTTGAACACTGAAGCTTTCTTT
v_call: TRBV5-1; clone_size: many; j_call: TRBJ2-7; d_call: TRBD1; cdr3_length: 15; cdr3_aa: CASSPGQGNIYEQYF; cdr3_nt: TGCGCCAGCAGCCCGGGACAGGGGAACATCTACGAGCAGTACTTC
v_call: TRBV9; clone_size: many; j_call: TRBJ2-5; d_call: TRBD2; cdr3_length: 14; cdr3_aa: CASSVSGSEETQYF; cdr3_nt: TGTGCCAGCAGCGTCAGCGGGAGTGAAGAGACCCAGTACTTC
v_call: TRBV5-1; clone_size: many; j_call: TRBJ1-1; d_call: -; cdr3_length: 14; cdr3_aa: CASSLGRRVTEAFF; cdr3_nt: TGCGCCAGCAGCTTGGGGCGCAGGGTAACTGAAGCTTTCTTT
v_call: TRBV5-1; clone_size: many; j_call: TRBJ2-1; d_call: -; cdr3_length: 14; cdr3_aa: CASSSDGTYNEQFF; cdr3_nt: TGCGCCAGCAGCTCAGACGGGACCTACAATGAGCAGTTCTTC
v_call: TRBV7-2; clone_size: few; j_call: TRBJ1-2; d_call: -; cdr3_length: 12; cdr3_aa: CASSHDRAGYTF; cdr3_nt: TGTGCCAGCAGCCACGACCGGGCAGGCTACACCTTC
v_call: TRBV29-1; clone_size: many; j_call: TRBJ2-7; d_call: TRBD1; cdr3_length: 14; cdr3_aa: CSVVRDRGSYEQYF; cdr3_nt: TGCAGCGTGGTCCGGGACAGGGGCTCCTACGAGCAGTACTTC
v_call: TRBV9; clone_size: many; j_call: TRBJ2-1; d_call: -; cdr3_length: 13; cdr3_aa: CASSERDNRQQFF; cdr3_nt: TGTGCCAGCAGCGAGCGGGACAACCGGCAGCAGTTCTTC
v_call: TRBV7-8; clone_size: few; j_call: TRBJ2-1; d_call: -; cdr3_length: 12; cdr3_aa: CASSLGFNEQFF; cdr3_nt: TGTGCCAGCAGCTTAGGATTTAATGAGCAGTTCTTC
v_call: TRBV24-1; clone_size: many; j_call: TRBJ2-3; d_call: TRBD2; cdr3_length: 19; cdr3_aa: CATSDNPGLAGGATDTQYF; cdr3_nt: TGTGCCACCAGTGACAACCCGGGACTAGCGGGAGGGGCAACAGATACGCAGTATTTT